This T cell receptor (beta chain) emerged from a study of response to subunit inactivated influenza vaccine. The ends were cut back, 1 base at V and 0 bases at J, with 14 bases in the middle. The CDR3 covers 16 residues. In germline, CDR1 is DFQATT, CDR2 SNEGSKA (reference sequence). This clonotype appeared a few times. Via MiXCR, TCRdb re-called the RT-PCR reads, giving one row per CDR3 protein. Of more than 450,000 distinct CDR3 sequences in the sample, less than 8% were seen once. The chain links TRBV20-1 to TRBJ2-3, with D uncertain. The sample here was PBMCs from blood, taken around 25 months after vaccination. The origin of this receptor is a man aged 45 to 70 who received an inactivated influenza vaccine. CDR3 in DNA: TGCAGTGCTAGAGGTATCGCGGATAGTAGCACAGATACGCAGTATTTT. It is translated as CSARGIADSSTDTQYF.